A selection of T cell receptor beta chains follows, all from one sample in a study of early T cells in non-severe SARS-CoV-2 infection. TCRdb independently ran MiXCR on the 5' RACE reads; one entry per CDR3 protein. Of about 58,000 distinct CDR3 sequences listed, 12% are singletons. The sequencing input was whole blood. These receptors all come from an adult who was a healthcare worker with PCR-confirmed SARS-CoV-2 infection or an uninfected control (not recorded which). CDR3s include the opening cysteine and the closing phenylalanine or tryptophan. A D gene is named only where the DNA matches it firmly. Clone size is not always given. Where it is, it says once, few, many or a class for expanded clones.

abundance	v_gene	d_gene	j_gene	CDR3nt	CDR3aa
many	TRBV9	-	TRBJ1-5	TGTGCCAGCAGCGTAGACGGAAATCAGCCCCAGCATTTT	CASSVDGNQPQHF
few	TRBV20-1	-	TRBJ1-3	TGCAGTGTTGTAGTTGGAAACACCATATATTTT	CSVVVGNTIYF
many	TRBV11-1	TRBD1	TRBJ2-7	TGTGCCAGCAGCTTAGGAGGGACAGGAGGTTTTAATGAGCAGTACTTC	CASSLGGTGGFNEQYF
-	TRBV5-5	TRBD1	TRBJ2-7	TGTGCCAGCAGCCGGACAGGGCCTTACGAGCAGTACTTC	CASSRTGPYEQYF
many	TRBV6-4	-	TRBJ2-3	TGTGCCAGCAGTCGGGAACTAGGGCAGTACACAGATACGCAGTATTTT	CASSRELGQYTDTQYF
many	TRBV6-1	TRBD2	TRBJ2-5	TGTGCCAGCAGTTACCCGGGACTAGCGGGAGCCGTTCAAGAGACCCAGTACTTC	CASSYPGLAGAVQETQYF
-	TRBV5-8	-	TRBJ1-6	TGTGCCAGCAGCTTCCCGAATTCACCCCTCCACTTT	CASSFPNSPLHF
-	TRBV29-1	-	TRBJ2-2	TGCAGCGTTGAAGATCTTGAGGGGAACACCGGGGAGCTGTTTTTT	CSVEDLEGNTGELFF
few	TRBV29-1	TRBD1	TRBJ1-5	TGCAGCGTTATAACAGGGGGCAATCAGCCCCAGCATTTT	CSVITGGNQPQHF
many	TRBV5-5	TRBD1	TRBJ2-7	TGTGCCAGCAGTTTAATAGGAGGACAGGGGACTTTATACGAGCAGTACTTC	CASSLIGGQGTLYEQYF
many	TRBV12-3/TRBV12-4	-	TRBJ2-5	TGTGCCAGCAGACAATCGGGGGCCCAAGAGACCCAGTACTTC	CASRQSGAQETQYF
-	TRBV4-1	TRBD2	TRBJ2-1	TGCGCCAGCAGCCAAGATCGCGGGAGGGCTGGGTTCTTC	CASSQDRGRAGFF
many	TRBV20-1	-	TRBJ2-5	TGCAGTGCTACCCCCTGGACATCCGATGAAGCTACCCAGTACTTC	CSATPWTSDEATQYF
few	TRBV9	-	TRBJ2-1	TGTGCCAGCAGCCATGGGAGACACGTAACAATACATGAGCAGTTCTTC	CASSHGRHVTIHEQFF
few	TRBV9	-	TRBJ2-3	TGTGCCAGCAGTCACGGGGCAGATACGCAGTATTTT	CASSHGADTQYF
-	TRBV2	-	TRBJ2-7	TGTGCCAGCCCTCCTAAGGAGGCGACCTCCTACGAGCAGTACTTC	CASPPKEATSYEQYF
many	TRBV11-1	-	TRBJ1-6	TGTGCCAGCAGCTTTCGGCCAGGGTCGAATTCACCCCTCCACTTT	CASSFRPGSNSPLHF
many	TRBV5-4	-	TRBJ2-3	TGTGCCAGCAGCTCCCGGCGGGACCTAGGATGGGCAGATACGCAGTATTTT	CASSSRRDLGWADTQYF
-	TRBV7-7	-	TRBJ2-3	TGTGCTAGCAGTTCGAGCAACGGCATGACGCAGTATTTT	CASSSSNGMTQYF
many	TRBV7-6	-	TRBJ2-5	TGTGCCAGCAGAAGCCTGGGGACCCAGTACTTC	CASRSLGTQYF
many	TRBV20-1	-	TRBJ2-3	TGCAGTGCTAGAGATCCTTCAACAGGCACAGATACGCAGTATTTT	CSARDPSTGTDTQYF
many	TRBV5-1	-	TRBJ1-3	TGCGCCAGCGGAAGGGGCCCGGCCGGAAACACCATATATTTT	CASGRGPAGNTIYF
-	TRBV6-1	TRBD2	TRBJ2-1	TGTGCCAGCAGGACGGGACTAGCGGGAAACAATGAGCAGTTCTTC	CASRTGLAGNNEQFF
few	TRBV5-1	-	TRBJ2-3	TGCGCCAGCAGCTTGTCACAGGGCAGCACAGATACGCAGTATTTT	CASSLSQGSTDTQYF
few	TRBV10-3	-	TRBJ2-7	TGTGCCATCAGTGAGGGTGGCTACGAGCAGTACTTC	CAISEGGYEQYF
-	TRBV28	-	TRBJ2-1	TGTGCCAGCAGTCCCCCGGACGGATCCTACAATGAGCAGTTCTTC	CASSPPDGSYNEQFF
-	TRBV7-6	-	TRBJ2-5	TGTGCCAGCAGCCAGAAGGCCCTAGCGAGGGGGCAAGAGACCCAGTACTTC	CASSQKALARGQETQYF
many	TRBV24-1	TRBD1	TRBJ2-3	TGTGCCACCAGTGATTTGCGGACAGGGGAGACAGATACGCAGTATTTT	CATSDLRTGETDTQYF
few	TRBV6-1	-	TRBJ1-1	TGTGCCAGCACCGCGAGGGCGGGTTTGGGGAACACTGAAGCTTTCTTT	CASTARAGLGNTEAFF
few	TRBV6-1	-	TRBJ1-2	TGTGCCAGCAGTGAAGAATCCTGGGGGCTTGACTATGGCTACACCTTC	CASSEESWGLDYGYTF
few	TRBV6-2/TRBV6-3	TRBD2	TRBJ2-7	TGTGCCAGCAGTAGCGGGAGGGCCCGAGGCGAGCAGTACTTC	CASSSGRARGEQYF
few	TRBV11-2	-	TRBJ2-1	TGTGCCAGCAGCTTAGTGGGTAGCCCCGCGGACAATGAGCAGTTCTTC	CASSLVGSPADNEQFF
many	TRBV29-1	TRBD2	TRBJ2-1	TGCAGCGTTGAAGACAATAGCGGGTCCTACAATGAGCAGTTCTTC	CSVEDNSGSYNEQFF
few	TRBV9	TRBD1	TRBJ2-7	TGTGCCAGCAGCGTAACCGGGACAGGTAGTGAGCAGTACTTC	CASSVTGTGSEQYF
few	TRBV27	TRBD2	TRBJ2-2	TGTGCCAGTTCTAGCGGCCCCACCGGGGAGCTGTTTTTT	CASSSGPTGELFF
many	TRBV6-5	-	TRBJ2-1	TGTGCCAGCAGGCGCGGGGTGGAAGGGATCATATATGAGCAGTTCTTC	CASRRGVEGIIYEQFF
-	TRBV29-1	TRBD1	TRBJ2-1	TGCAGCGTGGACAGGTCGGATGAGCAGTTCTTC	CSVDRSDEQFF
-	TRBV3-1	-	TRBJ2-3	TGTGCCAGCAGCCAATGGGGGGAAGATACGCAGTATTTT	CASSQWGEDTQYF
-	TRBV20-1	-	TRBJ2-3	TGCAGTGCTAGAGATGCCGGGGGCACAGATACGCAGTATTTT	CSARDAGGTDTQYF
few	TRBV27	TRBD1	TRBJ2-7	TGTGCCAGCAGTTTAGCCGGGACAGGGCCATACGAGCAGTACTTC	CASSLAGTGPYEQYF
many	TRBV20-1	-	TRBJ2-1	TGCAGTGCTAGTTCCATATCCTACAATGAGCAGTTCTTC	CSASSISYNEQFF
few	TRBV5-1	-	TRBJ2-1	TGCGCCAGCAGCTTTAGCGGTGACCCCTACAATGAGCAGTTCTTC	CASSFSGDPYNEQFF
-	TRBV3-1	-	TRBJ1-6	TGTGCCAGCAGCCAAGATCTTCCCAGCTCCTATAATTCACCCCTCCACTTT	CASSQDLPSSYNSPLHF
-	TRBV7-2	TRBD2	TRBJ2-5	TGTGCCAGCAGCCCATTTTTTGCGGGGGGTAGACAAGAGACCCAGTACTTC	CASSPFFAGGRQETQYF
-	TRBV9	-	TRBJ2-7	TGTGCCAGCAGCGTAGGACACGTACAAGGGGAGCAGTACTTC	CASSVGHVQGEQYF
many	TRBV19	-	TRBJ1-5	TGTGCCAGTAGCAGGGAAAGAAATCAGCCCCAGCATTTT	CASSRERNQPQHF
few	TRBV29-1	-	TRBJ2-1	TGCAGCGTTGAACTCGGCGCTTTCTACAATGAGCAGTTCTTC	CSVELGAFYNEQFF
-	TRBV9	-	TRBJ2-2	TGTGCCAGCAGCCCTGCACTTTCTAGGGAGCTGTTTTTT	CASSPALSRELFF
few	TRBV6-5	-	TRBJ2-6	TGTGCCAGCGGGGAACAGGGCGGTGGGGCCAACGTCCTGACTTTC	CASGEQGGGANVLTF
-	TRBV3-1	TRBD2	TRBJ2-1	TGTGCCAGCAGCCGAGGGCGGGAGTTCGATGAGCAGTTCTTC	CASSRGREFDEQFF
-	TRBV4-1	-	TRBJ2-4	TGCGCCAGCAGCCAAGGGGGACACATTCAGTACTTC	CASSQGGHIQYF
few	TRBV19	-	TRBJ1-2	TGTGCCAGTAGTAAAATAGGAAACTATGGCTACACCTTC	CASSKIGNYGYTF
many	TRBV29-1	TRBD1	TRBJ2-5	TGCAGCGTTGGGCAGGGGGAAGTGGTCCGGGAGACCCAGTACTTC	CSVGQGEVVRETQYF